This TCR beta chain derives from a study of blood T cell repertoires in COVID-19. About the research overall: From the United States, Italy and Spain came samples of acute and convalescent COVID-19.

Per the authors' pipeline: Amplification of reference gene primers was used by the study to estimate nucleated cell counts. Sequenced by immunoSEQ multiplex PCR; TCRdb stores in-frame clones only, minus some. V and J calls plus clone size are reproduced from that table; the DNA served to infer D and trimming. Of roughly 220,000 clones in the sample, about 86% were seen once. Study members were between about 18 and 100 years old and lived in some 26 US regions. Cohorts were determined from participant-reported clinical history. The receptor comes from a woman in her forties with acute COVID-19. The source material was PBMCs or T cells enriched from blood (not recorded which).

The CDR3: CASADRAYEKLFF. The DNA for the CDR3 is TGTGCCAGTGCAGACAGGGCCTATGAAAAACTGTTTTTT. This chain joins TRBV19 and TRBJ1-4; 7 bases line up with TRBD1. With 8 bases clipped from V and 6 bases from J, the junction kept 6 bases outside the gene matches. This CDR3 has 13 amino acids. Per germline, CDR1 LNHDA and CDR2 SQIVND (reference sequence).